The 7 T cell receptor beta chains listed next were all sequenced from one sample in a study of blood T cell repertoires in COVID-19. Method: immunoSEQ multiplex PCR; TCRdb's copy keeps in-frame clones and lacks some. The sample records some 150,000 clones, 70% to 90% being singletons. Specimen: PBMCs or T cells enriched from blood (not recorded which). All receptors derive from a woman between 35 and 50 years old who had recovered from COVID-19.

The J gene is TRBJ2-1, the V gene TRBV10-3; weak D call: TRBD1 (5 bases). CDR1 is ENHRY, CDR2 SYGVKD, per germline. V was cut by 10 bases and J by 8 bases, with 12 bases left in between. CDR3 length equals 11 residues. The CDR3 is CATGIGDEQFF. In DNA, the CDR3 is TGTGCCACAGGGATTGGGGATGAGCAGTTCTTC.

The chain uses TRBV6-5 and TRBJ2-7; D is perhaps TRBD1 (6 bases). Germline V CDR1 and CDR2: MNHEY, SVGAGI. Trimming removed 2 bases at V and 3 bases at J, with 8 bases between. CDR3 length: 13 amino acids. CDR3 sequence (DNA): TGTGCCAGCAGTTACCAGGACAGCTACGAGCAGTACTTC. This sequence encodes CASSYQDSYEQYF.

Comments on this clone: With a much larger clone just one base away, this may be a read error. The sample carries other DNA sequences with the same CDR3. J is TRBJ2-2 and V is TRBV5-4; TRBD2 aligns across 9 bases. Germline-derived CDR1 and CDR2 are SGHNT and YYREEE (reference sequence). This CDR3 spans 14 amino acids. CDR3 bases: TGTGCCACCCAAGCGGGGGGTGGGACCGGGGAGCTATTTTTT. Translating it yields CATQAGGGTGELFF.

The J gene is TRBJ1-6, the V gene TRBV4-1, with D tentatively TRBD1 (5 bases). V lost 0 bases, J lost 5 bases, and 11 bases lay in between. The CDR3 totals 16 residues. From germline, CDR1 is MGHRA and CDR2 YSYEKL. Written as DNA, the CDR3 is TGCGCCAGCAGCCAAGAGCGGGGACTGAATAATTCACCCCTCCACTTT. Translation: CASSQERGLNNSPLHF.

This clone appeared once. J is TRBJ1-1 and V is TRBV11-2; D is possibly TRBD1 (6 bases). CDR3 length: 13 amino acids. V was trimmed by 4 bases and J by 5 bases, leaving 11 bases between them. Per germline, CDR1 SGHAT and CDR2 FQNNGV. CDR3 protein: CASSSKGGTEAFF. CDR3 nucleotide sequence: TGTGCCAGCAGCTCGAAAGGGGGAACTGAAGCTTTCTTT.

V gene TRBV6-1 combines with J gene TRBJ2-1; D is possibly TRBD2 (6 bases). Trimming removed 2 bases at V and 5 bases at J, with 13 bases between. The CDR3 is 15 amino acids. Germline loops: CDR1 MNHNS, CDR2 SASEGT. Here the CDR3 reads CASSEINSGNNEQFF. CDR3 coding DNA: TGTGCCAGCAGTGAAATCAATAGCGGAAACAATGAGCAGTTCTTC.

This chain joins TRBV19 and TRBJ1-1; no definite D call. CDR1 is LNHDA and CDR2 is SQIVND in the germline V gene (reference sequence). The CDR3 runs 12 residues. Trimming took 3 bases from V and 6 from J, leaving 8 bases between them. CDR3 bases: TGTGCCAGTAGTATCGGGTCCGCTGAAGCTTTCTTT. Translated, it gives CASSIGSAEAFF. The whole variable domain, filled in from reference TRBV19 and TRBJ1-1, reads DGGITQSPKYLFRKEGQNVTLSCEQNLNHDAMYWYRQDPGQGLRLIYYSQIVNDFQKGDIAEGYSVSREKKESFPLTVTSAQKNPTAFYLCASSIGSAEAFFGQGTRLTVV.